This entry lists 27 T cell receptor beta chains sequenced from one sample in a study of OX40 agonist ivuxolimab in advanced cancers. TCRdb's copy holds only in-frame clones and misses some; the assay was immunoSEQ multiplex PCR. The sample consists of 60,000 to 75,000 clones, almost 90% of them appearing once. Here the sequenced sample was CD4+ or CD8+ T cells sorted from blood, taken in a trial of the OX40 agonist ivuxolimab. These receptor sequences come from an adult with an advanced solid tumor such as melanoma, head and neck, liver or kidney cancer.

The V call is TRBV2, the J call TRBJ2-1; no firm D call. In germline, CDR1 is SNHLY, CDR2 FYNNEI. The CDR3 is 12 residues long. Trimming removed 5 bases at V and 8 bases at J, with 10 bases between. DNA for the CDR3: TGTGCCAGCAGTCCCTCTGTGGATGAGCAGTTCTTC. Translating gives CASSPSVDEQFF.

V and J are TRBV5-1 and TRBJ1-2; D unclear. This CDR3 comprises 16 residues. V was pared by 0 bases and J by 2 bases, with 14 bases between. Germline values: CDR1 SGHRS, CDR2 YFSETQ. The CDR3 DNA is TGCGCCAGCAGCTTGGCCTCCTTTACACCCAACTATGGCTACACCTTC. The encoded protein is CASSLASFTPNYGYTF.

For the CDR3, the DNA is TGTGCCAGCAGTTTCCGACAGGGGATGATAAAAAATGAGCAGTTCTTC. Translated: CASSFRQGMIKNEQFF. The chain recombines TRBV6-6 with TRBJ2-1; 8 bases are shared with TRBD1. CDR3 size: 16 residues. Looked up from germline, CDR1 is MNHNY and CDR2 is SVGAGI (reference sequence). Germline trimming cut 4 bases from V and 7 bases from J; bases unmatched to any gene: 12.

This sequence joins TRBV7-9 and TRBJ2-3, with TRBD1 matching over 7 bases. Germline V gene lookup returns CDR1 SEHNR and CDR2 FQNEAQ (reference sequence). The CDR3 sequence is 13 residues long. With 1 base clipped from V and 5 bases from J, the junction kept 0 bases outside the gene matches. CDR3 sequence reads: CASSLDRGDTQYF. CDR3 DNA sequence: TGTGCCAGCAGCTTAGACAGGGGAGATACGCAGTATTTT.

The genes are TRBV5-1 and TRBJ2-2, with 10 bases aligning to TRBD1. CDR3 length: 16 residues. With V trimmed by 1 base and J by 1 base, 1 base remained unmatched. Germline CDR1 reads SGHRS; CDR2 reads YFSETQ. CDR3 nucleotide sequence: TGCGCCAGCAGCTTGCGGACAGGGGGGAACACCGGGGAGCTGTTTTTT. This sequence encodes CASSLRTGGNTGELFF.

This clone was picked up a small number of times. DNA for the CDR3: TGTGCCAGCAGCGCCCCGGAGGACTCTGGAAACACCATATATTTT. As protein: CASSAPEDSGNTIYF. This sequence joins TRBV7-8 and TRBJ1-3; D gene uncertain. Trimming stripped 5 bases from V and 0 bases from J, with 11 bases between. Germline lookup yields CDR1 SGHVS and CDR2 FQNEAQ. The CDR3 runs to 15 residues.

Concerning this clone: A read error may produce the germline difference seen at one junction end. CDR3 sequence reads: CASRGRRTGAFF. For the CDR3, the DNA is TGCGCCAGCAGGGGGAGGAGGACTGGAGCTTTCTTT. The V call is TRBV5-1, the J call TRBJ1-1; unclear D gene. The CDR3 has 12 residues. The germline V gene encodes CDR1 SGHRS and CDR2 YFSETQ.

The rearrangement joins TRBV6-4 to TRBJ2-3; 9 bases are shared with TRBD2. The trim removed 4 bases at V and 0 bases at J, leaving 2 bases unmatched. Germline V gene data show CDR1 as MRHNA and CDR2 as SNTAGT. The CDR3 extends over 15 amino acids. In nucleotides, the CDR3 is TGTGCCAGCAGTGCTGGACTAGCGAGCACAGATACGCAGTATTTT. It specifies CASSAGLASTDTQYF.

The chain uses TRBV14 and TRBJ2-7; 11 positions agree with TRBD2. Germline CDR1 and CDR2: SGHDN and FVKESK. V was pared by 4 bases and J by 5 bases, with 7 bases of the junction left unmatched. The CDR3 runs 15 residues. DNA of the CDR3: TGTGCCAGCAGCCCTAGCGGGAGGTTAATCAACGAGCAGTACTTC. The encoded protein is CASSPSGRLINEQYF.

The V gene is TRBV30, the J gene TRBJ1-5; unclear D gene. V lost 4 bases and J lost 0, with 7 bases in between. Germline CDR1 GTSNPN, CDR2 SVGIG (reference sequence). The CDR3 extends over 13 amino acids. For the CDR3, the DNA is TGTGCCTGGAACACTTATAGCAATCAGCCCCAGCATTTT. Protein product: CAWNTYSNQPQHF.

The gene calls are TRBV29-1 and TRBJ2-1, with D possibly being TRBD1 (5 bases). This CDR3 is 14 amino acids long. Germline CDR1 reads SQVTM; CDR2 reads ANQGSEA. V was pared by 0 bases and J by 3 bases, with 9 bases between. The CDR3: CSVEDRVVYNEQFF. The CDR3 nucleotides are TGCAGCGTTGAAGACAGGGTGGTCTACAATGAGCAGTTCTTC.

J is TRBJ1-1 and V is TRBV7-8, with 12 positions matching TRBD1. The CDR3 runs to 16 residues. Germline V gene lookup returns CDR1 SGHVS and CDR2 FQNEAQ. The J segment lost 4 bases and the V segment lost 5 bases, leaving 8 bases of the junction unmatched. Written as DNA, the CDR3 is TGTGCCAGCAGCCACCGGGACAGGGGGCTGACCACTGAAGCTTTCTTT. Encoded protein: CASSHRDRGLTTEAFF.

The chain is built from TRBV4-1 and TRBJ2-5; 16 bases are a match to TRBD2. J was trimmed by 4 bases and V by 0 bases; bases with no gene match: 5. This CDR3 contains 18 residues. Germline values: CDR1 MGHRA, CDR2 YSYEKL. Written as DNA, the CDR3 is TGCGCCAGCAGCCAAGATGGGACTAGCGGGAGGGCCGCAGAGACCCAGTACTTC. It encodes CASSQDGTSGRAAETQYF.

The genes are TRBV4-2 and TRBJ1-2, with D possibly being TRBD1 (6 bases). This CDR3 spans 16 amino acids. Trimming took 0 bases from V and 2 from J, leaving 13 bases between them. The V gene's germline CDR1 is LGHNA and CDR2 YNFKEQ. Here the CDR3 DNA reads TGTGCCAGCAGCCAAGAGAAGGCAGGGGCGAACTATGGCTACACCTTC. It translates to CASSQEKAGANYGYTF.

In the case of this clone: Different DNA sequences within this sample yield the same CDR3. The V call is TRBV18, the J call TRBJ2-3; no firm D call. This CDR3 region has 12 residues. Trimming stripped 3 bases from V and 2 bases from J, with 3 bases between. Germline CDR1 is KGHSH and CDR2 is LQKENI. The CDR3 region has the DNA TGTGCCAGCTCACCTAACACAGATACGCAGTATTTT. This gives the protein CASSPNTDTQYF.

V usage is TRBV7-9 and J usage is TRBJ2-7; 13 bases agree with TRBD2. Germline V gene data show CDR1 as SEHNR and CDR2 as FQNEAQ (reference sequence). The CDR3 covers 17 residues. Unmatched junction bases numbered 12, after V lost 3 bases and J lost 7 bases. CDR3 in DNA: TGTGCCAGCAGCTTGGGTATATCCCGACTAGCGGGAGGAGAGCAGTACTTC. Translation gives CASSLGISRLAGGEQYF.

The V and J genes are TRBV18 and TRBJ2-1; D uncertain. V gave up 0 bases and J gave up 8 bases, with 23 bases separating them. Germline V gives CDR1 KGHSH, CDR2 LQKENI. This CDR3 spans 18 amino acids. The CDR3 loop is CASSPPGIRHGVSHEQFF. CDR3 bases: TGTGCCAGCTCACCACCGGGTATAAGGCACGGAGTTTCCCATGAGCAGTTCTTC.

This chain connects TRBV5-8 to TRBJ2-7; 11 bases are shared with TRBD2. The CDR3 runs 15 residues. Per the germline V gene, CDR1 is SGHTS and CDR2 is YDEGEE. J was trimmed by 7 bases and V by 0 bases; bases with no gene match: 6. The DNA of the CDR3 is TGTGCCAGCAGCTTGGTTACTAGCGGGGGTTATGAGCAGTACTTC. It specifies CASSLVTSGGYEQYF.

This clone was seen only a few times. J is TRBJ1-1 and V is TRBV6-4, with D hard to call. Trimming removed 0 bases from V and 1 base from J, with 6 bases in between. The germline CDR1 and CDR2 sequences are MRHNA and SNTAGT. This CDR3 spans 14 amino acids. CDR3 region: CASSDSGTNTEAFF. As DNA, the CDR3 is TGTGCCAGCAGTGACTCCGGAACGAACACTGAAGCTTTCTTT.

The rearrangement uses TRBV28 and TRBJ2-1; tentative D call: TRBD1 (5 bases). This CDR3 has 15 amino acids. Trimming pared 3 bases from V and 2 bases from J, leaving 11 bases between. CDR1 and CDR2 from the germline V gene are MDHEN and SYDVKM. The CDR3 protein is CASSLKDRTYNEQFF. Written as DNA, the CDR3 is TGTGCCAGCAGTTTGAAAGACAGAACCTACAATGAGCAGTTCTTC.

The rearrangement joins TRBV28 to TRBJ2-7; TRBD2 aligns across 8 bases. The germline gives CDR1 MDHEN, CDR2 SYDVKM. The CDR3 sequence is 15 residues long. With 6 bases clipped from V and 3 bases from J, the junction kept 10 bases outside the gene matches. The CDR3 protein is CASSPAGGVGYEQYF. CDR3 sequence (DNA): TGTGCCAGCAGCCCCGCGGGGGGAGTGGGCTACGAGCAGTACTTC.

The chain has TRBV10-3 and TRBJ1-1; 9 bases agree with TRBD1. V shed 6 bases, J shed 7 bases, and the junction held 9 bases outside the gene matches. The CDR3 covers 14 residues. Germline values: CDR1 ENHRY, CDR2 SYGVKD. The CDR3 sequence is CAISPQGADIEAFF. CDR3 in DNA: TGTGCCATCAGCCCACAGGGGGCTGACATTGAAGCTTTCTTT.

This clone was found a few times. The chain recombines TRBV2 with TRBJ1-1; D unresolved. The germline gives CDR1 SNHLY, CDR2 FYNNEI. The V gene lost 7 bases and the J gene lost 7 bases, with 16 bases spanning the gap. The CDR3 is 13 residues long. CDR3 amino acids: CASTSTRDGEAFF. The CDR3 DNA is TGTGCCAGCACCAGCACGAGGGATGGTGAAGCTTTCTTT.

The sample holds one count of this clone. This sample includes further DNA sequences coding for the same CDR3. The V gene is TRBV5-1, the J gene TRBJ1-1; D gene ambiguous. Germline CDR1 and CDR2: SGHRS and YFSETQ. This CDR3 is built from 13 residues. Trimming shortened V by 0 bases and J by 0 bases, and 3 bases separated the two germline ends. CDR3 DNA: TGCGCCAGCAGCTTGGGTCTGAACACTGAAGCTTTCTTT. Translating gives CASSLGLNTEAFF.

V gene TRBV28 combines with J gene TRBJ2-7; possibly TRBD2 for D (6 bases). This CDR3 has 14 amino acids. The V gene lost 6 bases and the J gene lost 2 bases, with 14 bases spanning the gap. Germline-derived CDR1 and CDR2 are MDHEN and SYDVKM. This CDR3 reads CASRRGGLPYEQYF. As DNA, the CDR3 is TGTGCCAGCAGGAGGGGAGGACTTCCCTACGAGCAGTACTTC. Using reference TRBV28 and TRBJ2-7 for the parts outside the CDR3, the full variable domain is DVKVTQSSRYLVKRTGEKVFLECVQDMDHENMFWYRQDPGLGLRLIYFSYDVKMKEKGDIPEGYSVSREKKERFSLILESASTNQTSMYLCASRRGGLPYEQYFGPGTRLTVT.

The chain recombines TRBV16 with TRBJ1-2; D gene unclear. Per germline, CDR1 KGHSY and CDR2 FQNENV. V dropped 1 base and J dropped 1 base, with 7 bases sitting between them. CDR3 length: 14 amino acids. The CDR3 DNA reads as TGTGCCAGCAGCCAATGGAACAGTAACTATGGCTACACCTTC. Protein sequence: CASSQWNSNYGYTF. Together with reference TRBV16 and TRBJ1-2, the CDR3 gives the full variable domain: GEEVAQTPKHLVRGEGQKAKLYCAPIKGHSYVFWYQQVLKNEFKFLISFQNENVFDETGMPKERFSAKCLPNSPCSLEIQATKLEDSAVYFCASSQWNSNYGYTFGSGTRLTVV.

The rearrangement joins TRBV6-1 to TRBJ2-7, with D possibly matching TRBD1 (5 bases). V lost 7 bases and J lost 5, with 18 bases in between. The CDR3 contains 14 residues. The germline gives CDR1 MNHNS, CDR2 SASEGT. DNA of the CDR3: TGTGCCAGCAACTTGGACACGTCTCGCAACGAGCAGTACTTC. Translating it yields CASNLDTSRNEQYF.